This T cell receptor beta chain was sequenced for a study of blood T cell repertoires in COVID-19. Study at large: The cDNA or gDNA used as material had been derived from T cells, B-cell-depleted T cells, or PBMCs.

Each exposed participant met a COVID-19 case in the 2 weeks preceding study entry. The CDR3 has 18 residues. Germline V gene sequence: CDR1 GTSNPN, CDR2 SVGIG (reference sequence). Trimming took 0 bases from V and 3 from J; bases not matched to a gene: 14. As processed by the authors: Amplified reference gene primers provided the basis for estimating nucleated cell counts. Measured with immunoSEQ multiplex PCR; TCRdb has only the in-frame clones, and not every one. D and trimming come from the DNA, and the V and J calls and clone size come from that table. The sample comprises more than 300,000 clones, roughly nine tenths of which are singletons, and roughly 0.9% rests with the top ten.

The chain links TRBV30 to TRBJ2-3, with 8 nucleotides matching TRBD2. The source material was PBMCs or T cells enriched from blood (not recorded which). The TCR was taken from a woman in her thirties or forties who had been exposed to COVID-19. The CDR3 DNA reads TGTGCCTGGAGTGTAAAGGCTAGCGGGCCATGGGCTACAGATACGCAGTATTTT. Protein: CAWSVKASGPWATDTQYF.